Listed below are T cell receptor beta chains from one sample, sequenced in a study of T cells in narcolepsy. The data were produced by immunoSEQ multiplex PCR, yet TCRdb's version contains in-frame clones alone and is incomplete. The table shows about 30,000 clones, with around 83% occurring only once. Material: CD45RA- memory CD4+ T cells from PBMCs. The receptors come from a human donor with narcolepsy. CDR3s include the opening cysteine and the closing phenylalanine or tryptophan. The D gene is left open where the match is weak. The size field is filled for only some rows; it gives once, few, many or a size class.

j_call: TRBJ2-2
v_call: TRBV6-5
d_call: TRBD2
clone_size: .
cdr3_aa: CASTVASGVPGELFF

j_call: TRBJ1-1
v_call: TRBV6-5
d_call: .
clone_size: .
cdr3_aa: CASSYDRVGGTEAFF

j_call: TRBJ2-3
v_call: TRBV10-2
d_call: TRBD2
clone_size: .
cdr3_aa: CASSLGLAGGPGTDTQYF

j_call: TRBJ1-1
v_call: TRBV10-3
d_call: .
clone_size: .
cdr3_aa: CAISEFGKGDTEAFF

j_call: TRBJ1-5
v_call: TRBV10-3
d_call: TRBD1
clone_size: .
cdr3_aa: CAIASTRGQPQHF

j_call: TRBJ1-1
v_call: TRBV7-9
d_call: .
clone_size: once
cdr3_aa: CASSPTGGRNTEAFF

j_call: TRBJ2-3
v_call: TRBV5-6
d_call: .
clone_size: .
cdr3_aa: CASSLTQGWSTDTQYF

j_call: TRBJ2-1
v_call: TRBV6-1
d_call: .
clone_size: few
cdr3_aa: CASRSGGPYNEQFF

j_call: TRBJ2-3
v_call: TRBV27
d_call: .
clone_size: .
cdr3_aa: CANPTDTQYF

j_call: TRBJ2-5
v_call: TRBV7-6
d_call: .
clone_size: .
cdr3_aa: CASSPFGGGLETQYF

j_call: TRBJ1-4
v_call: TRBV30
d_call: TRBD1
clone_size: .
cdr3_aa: CAWSGGQGSEKLFF

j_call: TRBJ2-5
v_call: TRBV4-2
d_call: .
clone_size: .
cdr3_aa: CASSQRAGWEETQYF

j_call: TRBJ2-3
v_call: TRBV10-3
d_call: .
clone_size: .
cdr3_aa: CAISAIENTQYF

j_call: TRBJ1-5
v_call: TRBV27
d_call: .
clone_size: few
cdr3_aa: CASSATPGTRDQPQHF

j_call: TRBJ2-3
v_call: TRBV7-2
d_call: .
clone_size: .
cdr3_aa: CASSSEQVDTDTQYF

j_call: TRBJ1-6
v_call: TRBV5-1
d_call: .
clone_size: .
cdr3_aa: CASSNDAGGNSPLHF

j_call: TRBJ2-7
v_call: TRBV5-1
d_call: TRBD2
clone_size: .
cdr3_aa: CASSLDGVAGGLEQYF

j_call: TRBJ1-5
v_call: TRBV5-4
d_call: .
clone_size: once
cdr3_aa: CASSLVPGAWDQPQHF

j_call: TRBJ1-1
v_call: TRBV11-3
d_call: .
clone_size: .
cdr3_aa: CASSFGGWGRNTEAFF

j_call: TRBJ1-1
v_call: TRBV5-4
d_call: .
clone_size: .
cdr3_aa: CASRFQAVTNTEAFF

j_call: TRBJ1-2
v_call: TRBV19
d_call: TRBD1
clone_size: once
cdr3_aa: CATSSGTGGGYTF

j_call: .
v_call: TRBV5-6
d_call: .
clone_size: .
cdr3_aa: CASSLVGQNYEQYF

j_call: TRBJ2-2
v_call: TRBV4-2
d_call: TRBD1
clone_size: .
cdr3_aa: CASSQAADRGYTGELFF

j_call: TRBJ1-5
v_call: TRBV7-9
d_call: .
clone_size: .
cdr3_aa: CASSLSSVQPQHF

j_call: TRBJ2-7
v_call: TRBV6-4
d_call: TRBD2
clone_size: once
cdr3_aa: CASSEPGLAGFHEQYF

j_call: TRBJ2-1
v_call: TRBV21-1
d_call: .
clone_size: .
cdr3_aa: CASSKGGGEPYNEQFF

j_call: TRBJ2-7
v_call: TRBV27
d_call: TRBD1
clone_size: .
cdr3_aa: CASSGQGGYEQYF

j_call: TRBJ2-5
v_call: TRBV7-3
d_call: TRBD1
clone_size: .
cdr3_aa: CASSKQGPQETQYF

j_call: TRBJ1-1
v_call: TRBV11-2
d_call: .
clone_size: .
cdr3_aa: CASSSQGSTEAFF

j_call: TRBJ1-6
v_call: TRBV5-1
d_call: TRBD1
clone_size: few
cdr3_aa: CASSLSTGGINSPLHF

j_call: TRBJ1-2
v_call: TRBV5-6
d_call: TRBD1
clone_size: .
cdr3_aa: CASSRDRAGYGYTF

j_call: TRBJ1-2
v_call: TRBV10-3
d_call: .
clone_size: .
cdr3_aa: CAISESGGSYGYTF

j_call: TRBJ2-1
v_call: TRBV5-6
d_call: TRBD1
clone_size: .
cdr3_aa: CASSSTGAGRGVNEQFF

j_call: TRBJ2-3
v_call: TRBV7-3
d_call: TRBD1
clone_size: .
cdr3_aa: CASRSTGNTDTQYF

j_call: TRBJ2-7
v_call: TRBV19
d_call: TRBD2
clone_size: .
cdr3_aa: CASSDPGGGGSSYEQYF

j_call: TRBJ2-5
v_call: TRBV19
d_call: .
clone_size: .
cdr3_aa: CASSIVLGARGETQYF

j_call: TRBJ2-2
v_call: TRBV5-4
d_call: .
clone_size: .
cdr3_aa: CASSQTSPGELFF

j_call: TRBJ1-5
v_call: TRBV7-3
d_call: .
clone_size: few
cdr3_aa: CASSEDGNQPQHF

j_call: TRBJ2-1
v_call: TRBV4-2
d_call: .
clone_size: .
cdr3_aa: CASSSYRGANEQFF

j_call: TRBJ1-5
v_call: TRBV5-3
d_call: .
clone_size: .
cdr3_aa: CARSPWAGDARGGPNSNQPQHF

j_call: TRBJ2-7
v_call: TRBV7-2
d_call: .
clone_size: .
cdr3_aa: CANSPDLGEQYF

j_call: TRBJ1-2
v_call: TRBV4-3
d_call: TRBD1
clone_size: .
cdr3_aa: CASSLDRTGGYYTF

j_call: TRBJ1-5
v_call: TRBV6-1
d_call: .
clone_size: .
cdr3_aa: CASSSTGGNQPQHF

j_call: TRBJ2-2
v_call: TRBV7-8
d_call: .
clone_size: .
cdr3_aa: CASSSSGTSNTGELFF

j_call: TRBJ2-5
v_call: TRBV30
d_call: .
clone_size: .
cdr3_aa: CAWSANLTPAGTQYF

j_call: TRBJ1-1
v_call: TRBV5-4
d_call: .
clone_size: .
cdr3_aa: CASSLPTGVAEAFF

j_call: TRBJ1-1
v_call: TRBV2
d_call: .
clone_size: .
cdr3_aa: CASSGGTEAFF

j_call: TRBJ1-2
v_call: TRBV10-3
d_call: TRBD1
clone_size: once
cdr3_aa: CAIREGAPYGYTF

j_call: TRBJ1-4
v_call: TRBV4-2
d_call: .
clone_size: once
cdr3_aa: CASSQDSERGVREKLFF

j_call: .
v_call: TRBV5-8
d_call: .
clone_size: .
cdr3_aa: CASSLGQGHHEQYF

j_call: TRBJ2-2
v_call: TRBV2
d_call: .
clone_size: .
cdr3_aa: CASSASTWNAGELFF

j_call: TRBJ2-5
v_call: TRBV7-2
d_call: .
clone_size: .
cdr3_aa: CASSLALETQYF

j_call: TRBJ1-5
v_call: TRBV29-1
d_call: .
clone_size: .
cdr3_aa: CSVEAGVNQPQHF

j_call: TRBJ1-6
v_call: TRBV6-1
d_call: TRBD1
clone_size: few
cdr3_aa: CASSTGTGYNSPLHF

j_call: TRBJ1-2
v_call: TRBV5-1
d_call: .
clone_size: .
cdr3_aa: CASSRDQGSWGTF

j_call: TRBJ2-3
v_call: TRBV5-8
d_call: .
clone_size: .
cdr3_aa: CASSRGPSGRTDTQYF

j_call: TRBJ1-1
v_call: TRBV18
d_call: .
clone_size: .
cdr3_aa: CASSPTRDPRPGTEAFF

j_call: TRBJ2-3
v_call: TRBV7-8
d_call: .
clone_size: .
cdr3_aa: CASSFRLGIDTQYF

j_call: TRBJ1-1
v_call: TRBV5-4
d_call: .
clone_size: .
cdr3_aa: CASSFWGNTEAFF

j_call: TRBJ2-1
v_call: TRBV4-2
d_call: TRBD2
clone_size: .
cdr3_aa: CASSQDVGGAYNEQFF